The entry that follows covers one TCR beta chain sequence. Germline V gene data show CDR1 as SGHRS and CDR2 as YFSETQ. The CDR3 is made up of 16 amino acids. J was trimmed by 0 bases and V by 2 bases; bases with no gene match: 7. This entry belongs to a study of blood T cell repertoires in COVID-19. Study overall: Researchers got acute and convalescent COVID-19 samples from the United States, Italy and Spain.

Assay used: immunoSEQ multiplex PCR; TCRdb lists only in-frame clones, some missing. Of 400,000 to 450,000 clones in the sample, 86% were seen once. The receptor was derived from a woman aged 25 to 39 with active or convalescent COVID-19. This rearrangement joins TRBV5-1 to TRBJ1-2; 7 bases are a match to TRBD1. Source material: peripheral blood. In nucleotides, the CDR3 is TGCGCCAGCAGCTTCCACGGACAGGACACTAACTATGGCTACACCTTC. It codes for CASSFHGQDTNYGYTF.